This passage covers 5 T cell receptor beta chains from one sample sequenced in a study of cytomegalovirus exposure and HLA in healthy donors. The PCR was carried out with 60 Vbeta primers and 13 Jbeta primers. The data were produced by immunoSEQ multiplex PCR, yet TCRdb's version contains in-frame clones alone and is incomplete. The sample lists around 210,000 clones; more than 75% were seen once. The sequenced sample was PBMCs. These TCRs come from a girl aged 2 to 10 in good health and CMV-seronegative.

The DNA for the CDR3 is TGCGCCAGCAGTGAGAACACCTACAATGAGCAGTTCTTC. Protein: CASSENTYNEQFF. The chain links TRBV10-1 to TRBJ2-1; unclear D gene. CDR1 is WNHNN, CDR2 SYGVQD, per germline (reference sequence). The CDR3 consists of 13 residues. The V end was cut by 2 bases, the J end by 2 bases, with 4 bases between.

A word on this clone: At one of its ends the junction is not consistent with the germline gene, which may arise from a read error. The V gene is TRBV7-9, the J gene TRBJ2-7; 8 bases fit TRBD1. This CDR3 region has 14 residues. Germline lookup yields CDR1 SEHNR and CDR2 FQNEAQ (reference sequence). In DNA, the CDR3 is TGTTCCAGCAGCTTAGCTATCAGGGGGCACGAGCAGTACTTC. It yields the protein CSSSLAIRGHEQYF.

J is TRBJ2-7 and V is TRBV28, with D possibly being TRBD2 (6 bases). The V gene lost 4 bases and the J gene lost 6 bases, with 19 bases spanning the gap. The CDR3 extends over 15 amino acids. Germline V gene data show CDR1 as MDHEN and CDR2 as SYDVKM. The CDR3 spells CASSSGQIVGGEQYF. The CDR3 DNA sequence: TGTGCCAGCAGTTCCGGCCAGATTGTGGGGGGCGAGCAGTACTTC.

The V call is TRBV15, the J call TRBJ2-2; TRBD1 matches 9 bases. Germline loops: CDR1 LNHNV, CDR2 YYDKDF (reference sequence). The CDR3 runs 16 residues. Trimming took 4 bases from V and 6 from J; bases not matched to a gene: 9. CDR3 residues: CATSTTGTGSSGELFF. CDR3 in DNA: TGTGCCACCAGCACCACCGGGACAGGGTCCTCCGGGGAGCTGTTTTTT.

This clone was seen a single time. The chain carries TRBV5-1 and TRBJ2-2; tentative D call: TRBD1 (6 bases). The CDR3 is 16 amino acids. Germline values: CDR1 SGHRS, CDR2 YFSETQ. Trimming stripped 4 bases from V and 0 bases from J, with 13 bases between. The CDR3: CASSIRTAPNTGELFF. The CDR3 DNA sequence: TGCGCCAGCAGCATCCGGACAGCCCCGAACACCGGGGAGCTGTTTTTT.